These T cell receptor beta chains were read from a single sample in a study of blood T cell repertoires in COVID-19. Sequencing used immunoSEQ multiplex PCR; TCRdb keeps in-frame clones, though not all of them. Of roughly 31,000 clones in the sample, around 90% were seen once. What was sequenced was peripheral blood. The receptors derive from a man aged 55 to 70 with active COVID-19. The CDR3 runs from the conserved cysteine through the conserved F or W. D genes are given only for firm matches. A clone size is listed for some rows: how often the clone was seen (once, few, many), or a class if it is expanded.

v_gene: TRBV11-2; j_gene: TRBJ2-3; abundance: NA; d_gene: TRBD2; CDR3aa: CASSVTRGGRRTVDTQYF; CDR3nt: TGTGCCAGCAGCGTCACCCGGGGGGGCCGCCGGACAGTCGATACGCAGTATTTT
v_gene: TRBV7-5; j_gene: TRBJ2-7; abundance: NA; d_gene: NA; CDR3aa: CARSLGAGTSGGYEQYF; CDR3nt: TGTGCCAGAAGCTTAGGGGCCGGGACTAGCGGGGGATACGAGCAGTACTTC
v_gene: TRBV11-2; j_gene: TRBJ1-1; abundance: NA; d_gene: NA; CDR3aa: CASSLSPRDGAFF; CDR3nt: TGTGCCAGCAGCCTCTCCCCCAGGGATGGAGCTTTCTTT
v_gene: TRBV6-5; j_gene: TRBJ2-7; abundance: NA; d_gene: NA; CDR3aa: CASSYSVPGSLYEQYF; CDR3nt: TGTGCCAGCAGTTACTCGGTCCCCGGGTCCCTCTACGAGCAGTACTTC
v_gene: TRBV18; j_gene: TRBJ2-7; abundance: NA; d_gene: TRBD1; CDR3aa: CASSPGTGIYEQYF; CDR3nt: TGTGCCAGCTCACCAGGGACAGGGATATACGAGCAGTACTTC
v_gene: TRBV7-9; j_gene: TRBJ1-3; abundance: NA; d_gene: TRBD1; CDR3aa: CASSLRPGQVGNTIYF; CDR3nt: TGTGCCAGCAGCCTCCGGCCGGGACAGGTCGGAAACACCATATATTTT
v_gene: TRBV28; j_gene: TRBJ2-7; abundance: NA; d_gene: NA; CDR3aa: CASSPVGQQDYEQYF; CDR3nt: TGTGCCAGCAGTCCGGTGGGCCAGCAAGACTACGAGCAGTACTTC
v_gene: TRBV6-5; j_gene: TRBJ2-1; abundance: NA; d_gene: NA; CDR3aa: CASSLGLEGLNEQFF; CDR3nt: TGTGCCAGCAGCCTCGGTCTGGAGGGTCTGAATGAGCAGTTCTTC
v_gene: TRBV5-1; j_gene: TRBJ2-5; abundance: NA; d_gene: TRBD2; CDR3aa: CATSRGLALETQYF; CDR3nt: TGCGCCACCAGTCGAGGACTAGCGTTAGAGACCCAGTACTTC
v_gene: TRBV11-3; j_gene: TRBJ2-1; abundance: NA; d_gene: NA; CDR3aa: CASSLGGSEQFF; CDR3nt: TGTGCCAGCAGCTTAGGAGGTAGTGAGCAGTTCTTC
v_gene: TRBV30; j_gene: TRBJ2-2; abundance: NA; d_gene: TRBD1; CDR3aa: CAWSVRGTGTGELFF; CDR3nt: TGTGCCTGGAGTGTACGTGGGACAGGCACCGGGGAGCTGTTTTTT
v_gene: TRBV27; j_gene: TRBJ1-1; abundance: NA; d_gene: TRBD1; CDR3aa: CASKATGRNTEAFF; CDR3nt: TGTGCCAGCAAGGCGACAGGGAGAAACACTGAAGCTTTCTTT
v_gene: TRBV24-1; j_gene: TRBJ2-3; abundance: NA; d_gene: NA; CDR3aa: CATSGQGTDTQYF; CDR3nt: TGTGCCACCAGTGGGCAGGGCACAGATACGCAGTATTTT
v_gene: TRBV6-1; j_gene: TRBJ1-2; abundance: NA; d_gene: TRBD1; CDR3aa: CASSETGGDYGYTF; CDR3nt: TGTGCCAGCAGTGAAACAGGGGGAGACTATGGCTACACCTTC
v_gene: TRBV3-1/TRBV3-2; j_gene: TRBJ1-2; abundance: NA; d_gene: NA; CDR3aa: CASSQGRGGYTF; CDR3nt: TGTGCCAGCAGCCAAGGGCGGGGTGGCTACACCTTC
v_gene: TRBV27; j_gene: TRBJ2-7; abundance: NA; d_gene: TRBD2; CDR3aa: CASSLGLAGVLIPYEQYF; CDR3nt: TGTGCCAGCAGTTTGGGGCTAGCGGGGGTCCTCATTCCGTACGAGCAGTACTTC
v_gene: TRBV11-1; j_gene: TRBJ2-5; abundance: NA; d_gene: TRBD1; CDR3aa: CASSLGQGRETQYF; CDR3nt: TGTGCCAGCAGCCTAGGACAGGGACGGGAGACCCAGTACTTC
v_gene: TRBV11-2; j_gene: TRBJ2-1; abundance: NA; d_gene: NA; CDR3aa: CASSLDVERSLLEEQFF; CDR3nt: TGTGCCAGCAGCTTAGATGTAGAGCGGTCCCTCCTGGAGGAGCAGTTCTTC
v_gene: TRBV28; j_gene: TRBJ1-6; abundance: NA; d_gene: TRBD1; CDR3aa: CASSLVLSLDRDSPLHF; CDR3nt: TGTGCCAGCAGTTTAGTCTTATCACTGGACAGGGATTCACCCCTCCACTTT
v_gene: TRBV2; j_gene: TRBJ1-5; abundance: few; d_gene: TRBD1; CDR3aa: CASSWTGVRNQPQHF; CDR3nt: TGTGCCAGCAGTTGGACAGGGGTGCGCAATCAGCCCCAGCATTTT
v_gene: TRBV7-9; j_gene: TRBJ2-5; abundance: NA; d_gene: NA; CDR3aa: CASSFGQRPYQETQYF; CDR3nt: TGTGCCAGCAGCTTCGGGCAGCGGCCGTACCAAGAGACCCAGTACTTC
v_gene: TRBV5-4; j_gene: TRBJ2-7; abundance: once; d_gene: TRBD1; CDR3aa: CASSSGQGPYEQYF; CDR3nt: TGTGCCAGCAGCTCCGGACAGGGTCCCTACGAGCAGTACTTC
v_gene: TRBV6-5; j_gene: TRBJ1-1; abundance: NA; d_gene: NA; CDR3aa: CASSPWDIGTEAFF; CDR3nt: TGTGCCAGCAGTCCCTGGGACATTGGGACTGAAGCTTTCTTT
v_gene: TRBV5-6; j_gene: TRBJ1-5; abundance: once; d_gene: TRBD1; CDR3aa: CASSRGQGFSNQPQHF; CDR3nt: TGTGCCAGCAGCAGGGGACAGGGGTTTAGCAATCAGCCCCAGCATTTT
v_gene: TRBV12-3/TRBV12-4; j_gene: TRBJ1-2; abundance: NA; d_gene: NA; CDR3aa: CASSLSEGMGYTF; CDR3nt: TGTGCCAGCAGTTTATCCGAGGGAATGGGCTACACCTTC
v_gene: TRBV27; j_gene: TRBJ1-1; abundance: NA; d_gene: NA; CDR3aa: CASSLQSGPAFF; CDR3nt: TGTGCCAGCAGCCTCCAGTCAGGGCCAGCTTTCTTT
v_gene: TRBV11-2; j_gene: TRBJ2-7; abundance: NA; d_gene: NA; CDR3aa: CASSFPPVEQYF; CDR3nt: TGTGCCAGCAGCTTCCCCCCAGTCGAGCAGTACTTC
v_gene: TRBV6-5; j_gene: TRBJ1-2; abundance: once; d_gene: NA; CDR3aa: CASSRGAEGYTF; CDR3nt: TGTGCCAGCAGCCGGGGGGCCGAAGGCTACACCTTC
v_gene: TRBV2; j_gene: TRBJ1-5; abundance: NA; d_gene: NA; CDR3aa: CASSPDSPNQPQHF; CDR3nt: TGTGCCAGCAGCCCGGACAGCCCTAATCAGCCCCAGCATTTT